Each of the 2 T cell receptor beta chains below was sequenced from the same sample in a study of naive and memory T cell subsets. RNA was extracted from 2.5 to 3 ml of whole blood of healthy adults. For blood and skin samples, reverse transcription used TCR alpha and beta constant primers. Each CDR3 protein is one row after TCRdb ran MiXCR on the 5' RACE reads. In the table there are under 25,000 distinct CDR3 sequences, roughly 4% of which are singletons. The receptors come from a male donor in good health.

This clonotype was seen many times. The CDR3 DNA follows: TGCGCCAGCAGCTTGGTTCTCAAACTACCATCCTACGAGCAGTACTTC. Protein sequence: CASSLVLKLPSYEQYF. V usage is TRBV5-1 and J usage is TRBJ2-7, with unresolved D. Germline CDR1 is SGHRS and CDR2 is YFSETQ. The CDR3 runs to 16 residues. V lost 0 bases to trimming and J lost 1 base, with 14 bases between them. Full variable domain (missing parts from reference TRBV5-1 and TRBJ2-7): KAGVTQTPRYLIKTRGQQVTLSCSPISGHRSVSWYQQTPGQGLQFLFEYFSETQRNKGNFPGRFSGRQFSNSRSEMNVSTLELGDSALYLCASSLVLKLPSYEQYFGPGTRLTVT.

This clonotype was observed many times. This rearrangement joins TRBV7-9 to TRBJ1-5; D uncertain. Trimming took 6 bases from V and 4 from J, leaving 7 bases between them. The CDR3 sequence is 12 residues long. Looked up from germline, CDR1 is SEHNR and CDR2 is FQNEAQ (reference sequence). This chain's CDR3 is CASSPQNQPQHF. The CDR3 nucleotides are TGTGCCAGCAGTCCACAGAATCAGCCCCAGCATTTT.